Listed below are T cell receptor beta chains from one sample, sequenced in a study of neurological immune-mediated disorders. TCRdb independently ran MiXCR on the 5' RACE reads; one entry per CDR3 protein. Altogether tens of thousands of distinct CDR3 sequences are present, roughly 10% being singletons, with the ten largest covering around 3.9%. Sample: CD4+ T cells from blood. These receptor sequences come from a woman aged 25 to 45 with HTLV-1-associated myelopathy (HAM/TSP). CDR3s include the opening cysteine and the closing phenylalanine or tryptophan. The D gene is left open where the match is weak. Clone size is given for some rows only: seen once, a few or many times, or a class if the clone is expanded.

V gene,J gene,clone size,D gene,CDR3 protein,CDR3 DNA
TRBV5-1,TRBJ1-5,many,.,CASSFDGPPSNQPQHF,TGCGCCAGCAGCTTTGATGGACCGCCCAGCAATCAGCCCCAGCATTTT
TRBV29-1,TRBJ1-2,many,.,CSVETLVRAYGYTF,TGCAGCGTTGAAACGTTGGTGAGGGCCTATGGCTACACCTTC
TRBV7-9,TRBJ1-1,many,.,CASSFESGTKIF,TGTGCCAGCAGCTTTGAATCCGGGACAAAAATCTTT
TRBV18,TRBJ2-6,many,.,CASSDGSPISGANVLTF,TGTGCCAGCTCTGATGGCAGTCCGATCTCTGGGGCCAACGTCCTGACTTTC
TRBV6-2/TRBV6-3,TRBJ2-1,many,TRBD2,CASTQLSGEYNEQFF,TGTGCCAGCACCCAACTTAGCGGGGAGTACAATGAGCAGTTCTTC
TRBV20-1,TRBJ1-5,many,.,CSALELQGFNQPQHF,TGCAGTGCTCTAGAACTACAGGGCTTTAATCAGCCCCAGCATTTT
TRBV12-3/TRBV12-4,TRBJ2-1,many,.,CASSLVRGAYNEQFF,TGTGCCAGCAGTTTGGTAAGAGGGGCTTACAATGAGCAGTTCTTC
TRBV7-2,TRBJ2-3,medium-sized,TRBD1,CASSLTNRGDTQYF,TGTGCCAGCAGCTTAACTAACAGGGGGGATACGCAGTATTTT
TRBV18,TRBJ1-1,many,.,CASSPRDPIEAFF,TGTGCCAGCTCCCCCCGGGACCCAATAGAAGCTTTCTTT
TRBV7-9,TRBJ1-2,many,TRBD1,CASGRGWGYTF,TGTGCCAGCGGCAGGGGGTGGGGCTACACCTTC
TRBV2,TRBJ2-7,few,TRBD1,CASGPDRGVEQYF,TGTGCCAGCGGGCCGGACAGGGGGGTCGAGCAGTACTTC
TRBV20-1,TRBJ2-2,many,.,CSARARGEGSGELFF,TGCAGTGCTAGGGCCAGGGGCGAAGGGTCCGGGGAGCTGTTTTTT
TRBV20-1,TRBJ1-2,medium-sized,TRBD1,CSAGPYRGNYGYTF,TGCAGTGCCGGACCATACAGGGGAAACTATGGCTACACCTTC
TRBV5-6,TRBJ1-2,many,.,CASSPRFGSPDRYGYTF,TGTGCCAGCAGCCCCCGGTTCGGCAGCCCCGACCGATATGGCTACACCTTC
TRBV20-1,TRBJ2-1,many,TRBD2,CSARDQVAGINEQFF,TGCAGTGCTAGAGATCAGGTAGCGGGGATCAATGAGCAGTTCTTC
TRBV27,TRBJ1-2,many,.,CASSFGLGHYGYTF,TGTGCCAGCAGTTTCGGGCTCGGACACTATGGCTACACCTTC
TRBV5-1,TRBJ2-7,many,.,CASSLVSALLDEQYF,TGCGCCAGCAGCTTGGTTTCAGCCCTCCTGGATGAGCAGTACTTC
TRBV5-1,TRBJ2-2,many,TRBD1,CASQGQGNTGELFF,TGCGCCAGCCAGGGACAGGGTAACACCGGGGAGCTGTTTTTT
TRBV7-8,TRBJ2-1,.,.,CASSEIDRGEQFF,TGTGCCAGCAGCGAGATAGACAGAGGTGAGCAGTTCTTC
TRBV18,TRBJ1-2,few,.,CASSPQGKDGYTF,TGTGCCAGCTCACCACAGGGAAAGGATGGCTACACCTTC
TRBV5-1,TRBJ1-4,many,.,CASSADRDPGKLFF,TGCGCCAGCAGCGCAGACAGAGACCCTGGAAAACTGTTTTTT
TRBV20-1,TRBJ1-1,many,.,CSARDPQGANTEAFF,TGCAGTGCTAGAGACCCACAGGGAGCGAACACTGAAGCTTTCTTT
TRBV7-9,TRBJ1-2,many,.,CASSLAGNYGYTF,TGTGCCAGCAGCTTAGCAGGGAACTATGGCTACACCTTC
TRBV4-1,TRBJ1-3,many,.,CASSPGYSPGNTIYF,TGCGCCAGCAGCCCAGGGTATAGTCCTGGAAACACCATATATTTT
TRBV3-1,TRBJ2-3,many,.,CASSPTPGSTDTQYF,TGTGCCAGCAGCCCCACTCCGGGGAGCACAGATACGCAGTATTTT
TRBV21-1,TRBJ1-4,many,.,CASSKAWGRLETNEKLFF,TGTGCCAGCAGCAAAGCCTGGGGTAGGCTAGAAACTAATGAAAAACTGTTTTTT
TRBV5-1,TRBJ2-3,many,TRBD2,CASSLGYGGAADTQYF,TGCGCCAGCAGCTTGGGGTACGGGGGGGCCGCAGATACGCAGTATTTT
TRBV4-2,TRBJ1-5,many,.,CASSQDNTPGSNQPQHF,TGTGCCAGCAGCCAAGATAACACCCCCGGGAGCAATCAGCCCCAGCATTTT
TRBV20-1,TRBJ2-3,many,TRBD2,CSARYGTKDTQYF,TGCAGTGCTAGATACGGGACTAAAGATACGCAGTATTTT
TRBV12-3/TRBV12-4,TRBJ1-5,many,.,CASSPGSHQPQHF,TGTGCCAGCAGTCCGGGAAGTCATCAGCCCCAGCATTTT
TRBV12-3/TRBV12-4,TRBJ1-2,.,.,CASSLASRRNYGYTF,TGTGCCAGCAGTTTAGCATCGAGAAGAAACTATGGCTACACCTTC
TRBV24-1,TRBJ2-3,many,.,CATGGPSTDTQYF,TGTGCCACCGGCGGGCCGAGCACAGATACGCAGTATTTT
TRBV20-1,TRBJ2-4,many,.,CSARELSSKNIQYF,TGCAGTGCTAGAGAACTATCTTCCAAAAACATTCAGTACTTC
TRBV7-8,TRBJ2-7,many,.,CASSLGELQYF,TGTGCCAGCAGCTTAGGGGAGTTGCAGTACTTC
TRBV2,TRBJ1-4,many,TRBD1,CASSFPGPGGEKLFF,TGTGCCAGCAGTTTCCCCGGGCCAGGGGGTGAAAAACTGTTTTTT
TRBV19,TRBJ2-2,many,TRBD2,CASSDEGLDGGELFF,TGTGCCAGTAGTGATGAAGGACTAGACGGCGGGGAGCTGTTTTTT
TRBV5-6,TRBJ1-2,many,TRBD1,CASSLVGTGRGGYTF,TGTGCCAGCAGCTTGGTTGGGACAGGGCGGGGTGGCTACACCTTC
TRBV30,TRBJ2-3,few,.,CAWSVILDTQYF,TGTGCCTGGAGTGTAATTTTAGATACGCAGTATTTT
TRBV5-1,TRBJ2-1,many,TRBD2,CASRTSGGNSYNEQFF,TGCGCCAGCAGGACTAGCGGGGGAAACTCCTACAATGAGCAGTTCTTC
TRBV20-1,TRBJ2-5,many,.,CSASIYQETQYF,TGCAGTGCTAGTATCTACCAAGAGACCCAGTACTTC